A selection of T cell receptor beta chains follows, all from one sample in a study of cytomegalovirus exposure and HLA in healthy donors. The table came from immunoSEQ multiplex PCR; TCRdb's copy has only in-frame clones and leaves some out. The sample records roughly 160,000 clones, approximately 80% being singletons. The sequencing input was PBMCs. These receptors were collected from a woman between 50 and 59 years old in good health and CMV-seronegative. Each CDR3 is given with its conserved first and last residue. Each record gives: J gene, D gene, V gene, clone size, CDR3 protein, CDR3 DNA. D genes are given only for firm matches. A clone size is listed for some rows: how often the clone was seen (once, few, many), or a class if it is expanded.

J: TRBJ2-1
D: NA
V: TRBV4-1
size: NA
CDR3: CASSQIDLISYNEQFF
DNA: TGCGCCAGCAGCCAAATTGACTTGATCTCCTACAATGAGCAGTTCTTC

J: TRBJ1-1
D: NA
V: TRBV18
size: NA
CDR3: CASSPGPTEAFF
DNA: TGTGCCAGCTCACCGGGCCCCACTGAAGCTTTCTTT

J: TRBJ2-7
D: TRBD1
V: TRBV6-5
size: few
CDR3: CASSKPGQASYEQYF
DNA: TGTGCCAGCAGTAAGCCGGGACAGGCTTCCTACGAGCAGTACTTC

J: TRBJ2-1
D: NA
V: TRBV6-5
size: NA
CDR3: CASSYKGGSSYNEQFF
DNA: TGTGCCAGCAGTTACAAGGGGGGGTCCTCCTACAATGAGCAGTTCTTC

J: TRBJ1-2
D: TRBD1
V: TRBV7-9
size: NA
CDR3: CASSEGQGGGYTF
DNA: TGTGCCAGCAGCGAGGGACAGGGGGGCGGCTACACCTTC

J: TRBJ1-2
D: NA
V: TRBV30
size: NA
CDR3: CAWSEGIRTDGYTF
DNA: TGTGCCTGGAGTGAGGGGATCCGGACAGATGGCTACACCTTC

J: TRBJ1-1
D: NA
V: TRBV5-6
size: NA
CDR3: CASSLEGGYTEAFF
DNA: TGTGCCAGCAGCTTGGAAGGGGGATACACTGAAGCTTTCTTT

J: TRBJ1-1
D: NA
V: TRBV6-5
size: NA
CDR3: CASSYSGAVEAFF
DNA: TGTGCCAGCAGTTACTCTGGGGCAGTTGAAGCTTTCTTT

J: TRBJ2-3
D: TRBD2
V: TRBV4-2
size: NA
CDR3: CASSQERRGGVDTQYF
DNA: TGTGCCAGCAGCCAAGAGAGGCGGGGGGGAGTAGATACGCAGTATTTC

J: TRBJ1-1
D: TRBD1
V: TRBV30
size: NA
CDR3: CAQGWGQGATEAFF
DNA: TGTGCCCAAGGTTGGGGTCAGGGGGCAACTGAAGCTTTCTTT

J: TRBJ2-6
D: TRBD1
V: TRBV28
size: NA
CDR3: CASTPVGTGKSGANVLTF
DNA: TGTGCCAGCACCCCAGTAGGGACAGGAAAAAGTGGGGCCAACGTCCTGACTTTC

J: TRBJ2-7
D: NA
V: TRBV7-9
size: NA
CDR3: CASSPGQYEQYF
DNA: TGTGCCAGCAGCCCGGGACAATACGAGCAGTACTTC

J: TRBJ1-1
D: TRBD1
V: TRBV6-6
size: few
CDR3: CASSPVQGGSNTEAFF
DNA: TGTGCCAGCAGCCCGGTACAGGGGGGGTCGAACACTGAAGCTTTCTTT

J: TRBJ1-3
D: TRBD1
V: TRBV10-3
size: NA
CDR3: CAISADRGVNTIYF
DNA: TGTGCCATCAGTGCGGACAGGGGGGTAAACACCATATATTTT

J: TRBJ2-4
D: TRBD1
V: TRBV9
size: NA
CDR3: CASSESGTGGGGAIQYF
DNA: TGTGCCAGCAGCGAGTCCGGGACAGGGGGCGGCGGGGCCATTCAGTACTTC

J: TRBJ1-2
D: NA
V: TRBV7-9
size: NA
CDR3: CASSPNLGGDYGYTF
DNA: TGTGCCAGCAGCCCCAATCTGGGGGGTGACTATGGCTACACCTTC

J: TRBJ2-1
D: NA
V: TRBV29-1
size: NA
CDR3: CSSGSQGNEQFF
DNA: TGCAGCTCAGGGTCTCAGGGGAATGAGCAGTTCTTC

J: TRBJ1-2
D: NA
V: TRBV10-2
size: once
CDR3: CATLGGGYTF
DNA: TGCGCCACCCTGGGCGGGGGCTACACCTTC

J: TRBJ2-5
D: TRBD2
V: TRBV11-2
size: NA
CDR3: CASTPSGRAGETQYF
DNA: TGTGCCAGCACCCCGAGCGGGAGGGCCGGAGAGACCCAGTACTTC

J: TRBJ2-1
D: TRBD2
V: TRBV11-2
size: once
CDR3: CASSLVAGGPRDEQFF
DNA: TGTGCCAGCAGCTTAGTAGCGGGAGGGCCTAGGGATGAGCAGTTCTTC

J: TRBJ2-5
D: TRBD2
V: TRBV5-4
size: NA
CDR3: CASSRTSGSRAVETQYF
DNA: TGTGCCAGCAGCAGGACTAGCGGGAGTAGGGCGGTAGAGACCCAGTACTTC

J: TRBJ1-1
D: TRBD1
V: TRBV5-1
size: NA
CDR3: CASSLQSLNTGGRTEAFF
DNA: TGCGCCAGCAGCTTGCAAAGCTTAAACACAGGGGGCAGGACTGAAGCTTTCTTT

J: TRBJ1-2
D: TRBD1
V: TRBV29-1
size: NA
CDR3: CSATGTGNYGYTF
DNA: TGCAGCGCTACCGGGACAGGGAACTATGGCTACACCTTC

J: TRBJ2-2
D: TRBD2
V: TRBV5-1
size: NA
CDR3: CASSLGTSGIGELFF
DNA: TGCGCCAGCAGCTTGGGGACTAGCGGGATCGGGGAGCTGTTTTTT

J: TRBJ2-7
D: NA
V: TRBV28
size: NA
CDR3: CASRPTRTYEQYF
DNA: TGTGCCAGCAGGCCCACTAGAACCTACGAGCAGTACTTC

J: TRBJ2-7
D: NA
V: TRBV6-1
size: NA
CDR3: CASSAAPAPYEQYF
DNA: TGTGCCAGCAGCGCCGCGCCCGCACCCTACGAGCAGTACTTC

J: TRBJ2-1
D: TRBD2
V: TRBV11-3
size: NA
CDR3: CASSVGLAGAYNEQFF
DNA: TGTGCCAGCAGCGTCGGACTAGCGGGGGCCTACAATGAGCAGTTCTTC

J: TRBJ1-2
D: NA
V: TRBV4-3
size: NA
CDR3: CASSQLGVGGHGYTF
DNA: TGCGCCAGCAGCCAACTTGGCGTTGGGGGCCATGGCTACACCTTC

J: TRBJ2-2
D: TRBD1
V: TRBV7-2
size: NA
CDR3: CASSTDRYAGELFF
DNA: TGTGCCAGCAGCACGGACAGGTACGCCGGGGAGCTGTTTTTT

J: TRBJ2-3
D: NA
V: TRBV29-1
size: NA
CDR3: CSGAKHVDTQYF
DNA: TGCAGCGGCGCCAAGCATGTGGATACGCAGTATTTT

J: TRBJ2-3
D: NA
V: TRBV11-3
size: NA
CDR3: CASSLVADTQYF
DNA: TGTGCCAGCAGCTTAGTAGCAGATACGCAGTATTTT

J: TRBJ2-3
D: NA
V: TRBV9
size: NA
CDR3: CASSATRDTQYF
DNA: TGTGCCAGCAGCGCGACTAGAGATACGCAGTATTTT

J: TRBJ2-5
D: TRBD2
V: TRBV5-1
size: NA
CDR3: CASSPTGTSGAQETQYF
DNA: TGCGCCAGCAGCCCAACCGGGACTAGCGGGGCTCAAGAGACCCAGTACTTC

J: TRBJ2-3
D: TRBD1
V: TRBV6-1
size: NA
CDR3: CARRNLDRGSDTQYF
DNA: TGTGCCAGACGAAACCTTGACAGGGGATCAGATACGCAGTATTTT

J: TRBJ1-4
D: TRBD1
V: TRBV7-9
size: few
CDR3: CASSKGQGREKLFF
DNA: TGTGCCAGCAGTAAAGGACAGGGGAGGGAAAAACTGTTTTTT

J: TRBJ1-2
D: TRBD1
V: TRBV5-1
size: NA
CDR3: CASSVTGDDYGYTF
DNA: TGCGCCAGCAGCGTGACAGGGGACGACTATGGCTACACCTTC

J: TRBJ1-4
D: TRBD1
V: TRBV6-4
size: few
CDR3: CASRGQAYNEKLFF
DNA: TGTGCCAGCAGAGGACAGGCTTATAATGAAAAACTGTTTTTT

J: TRBJ2-1
D: NA
V: TRBV30
size: NA
CDR3: CAWSVRGNEQFF
DNA: TGTGCCTGGAGTGTCAGGGGCAATGAGCAGTTCTTC

J: TRBJ2-1
D: TRBD2
V: TRBV7-2
size: NA
CDR3: CATRKGRDDSYNEQFF
DNA: TGTGCCACCCGAAAGGGGAGGGATGATTCCTACAATGAGCAGTTCTTC

J: TRBJ2-5
D: NA
V: TRBV29-1
size: NA
CDR3: CSADRDTQETQYF
DNA: TGCAGCGCCGACCGGGACACACAAGAGACCCAGTACTTC

J: TRBJ1-5
D: TRBD1
V: TRBV6-1
size: NA
CDR3: CATKSGGYSNQPQHF
DNA: TGTGCCACCAAATCAGGGGGTTATAGCAATCAGCCCCAGCATTTT

J: TRBJ1-4
D: NA
V: TRBV29-1
size: NA
CDR3: CSVEDLGGATNEKLFF
DNA: TGCAGCGTTGAAGATCTTGGGGGGGCAACTAATGAAAAACTGTTTTTT

J: TRBJ2-1
D: NA
V: TRBV29-1
size: NA
CDR3: CSVELQGTYNEQFF
DNA: TGCAGCGTTGAACTTCAGGGAACCTACAATGAGCAGTTCTTC

J: TRBJ2-1
D: TRBD1
V: TRBV7-8
size: once
CDR3: CASSYYRGDEQFF
DNA: TGTGCCAGCAGCTATTACAGGGGTGATGAGCAGTTCTTC

J: TRBJ2-7
D: TRBD1
V: TRBV19
size: NA
CDR3: CASSHPGQAYYEQYF
DNA: TGTGCCAGTAGCCACCCGGGACAGGCGTACTACGAGCAGTACTTC

J: TRBJ1-4
D: TRBD1
V: TRBV6-5
size: NA
CDR3: CASSREGTGREKLFF
DNA: TGTGCCAGCAGCAGAGAAGGGACAGGGCGTGAAAAACTGTTTTTT

J: TRBJ1-3
D: TRBD1
V: TRBV5-1
size: NA
CDR3: CASSSDRNSGNTIYF
DNA: TGCGCCAGCAGCTCGGACAGGAACTCTGGAAACACCATATATTTT

J: TRBJ1-2
D: TRBD1
V: TRBV19
size: NA
CDR3: CASQPSGTGDYGYTF
DNA: TGTGCCAGTCAGCCTTCCGGGACAGGGGACTATGGCTACACCTTC

J: TRBJ2-7
D: NA
V: TRBV27
size: NA
CDR3: CASSLDRTYEQYF
DNA: TGTGCCAGCAGTTTAGATAGAACCTACGAGCAGTACTTC

J: TRBJ1-3
D: NA
V: TRBV4-1
size: NA
CDR3: CASSQVGNTIYF
DNA: TGCGCCAGCAGCCAAGTTGGCAACACCATATATTTT

J: TRBJ1-2
D: NA
V: TRBV6-1
size: NA
CDR3: CASSVSGNYGYTF
DNA: TGTGCCAGCAGTGTATCAGGGAACTATGGCTACACCTTC

J: TRBJ2-1
D: TRBD2
V: TRBV29-1
size: NA
CDR3: CSVDGSLAGEYNEQFF
DNA: TGCAGCGTTGACGGATCCTTAGCGGGAGAGTACAATGAGCAGTTCTTC

J: TRBJ2-7
D: NA
V: TRBV6-5
size: NA
CDR3: CASSYSGGAVPYEQYF
DNA: TGTGCCAGCAGTTACTCGGGGGGGGCGGTGCCCTACGAGCAGTACTTC

J: TRBJ1-2
D: NA
V: TRBV4-2
size: NA
CDR3: CASSQDTQGWDGYTF
DNA: TGTGCCAGCAGCCAAGATACGCAGGGGTGGGATGGCTACACCTTC

J: TRBJ2-7
D: NA
V: TRBV18
size: NA
CDR3: CASSPNQAGIYEQYF
DNA: TGTGCCAGCTCACCCAACCAAGCCGGGATCTACGAGCAGTACTTC

J: TRBJ1-3
D: NA
V: TRBV30
size: NA
CDR3: CAWSVVSGAGNTIYF
DNA: TGTGCCTGGAGTGTAGTGTCCGGGGCTGGAAACACCATATATTTT

J: TRBJ2-2
D: TRBD2
V: TRBV6-5
size: NA
CDR3: CATRGVTTGELFF
DNA: TGTGCCACCCGGGGGGTCACCACCGGGGAGCTGTTTTTT

J: TRBJ2-5
D: NA
V: TRBV21-1
size: few
CDR3: CASSKLAGKETQYF
DNA: TGTGCCAGCAGCAAACTAGCGGGAAAAGAGACCCAGTACTTC

J: TRBJ2-2
D: NA
V: TRBV25-1
size: NA
CDR3: CASSGTGYPNTGELFF
DNA: TGTGCCAGCAGTGGCACAGGGTATCCGAACACCGGGGAGCTGTTTTTT

J: TRBJ2-7
D: TRBD2
V: TRBV5-1
size: NA
CDR3: CASSSGSAGGGIYEQYF
DNA: TGCGCCAGCAGCTCCGGTTCAGCGGGAGGGGGTATCTACGAGCAGTACTTC